This TCR beta chain was captured by sequencing in a study of early T cells in non-severe SARS-CoV-2 infection. Overall study context: RNA in bulk from unsorted whole blood was sequenced, and chains were unpaired. Overall study results and limits: Database matching using VDJdb favored anti-spike CD8 responses, with private and CD4 specificities left missing.

CDR1 LNHDA and CDR2 SQIVND come from the germline V gene (reference sequence). The V gene lost 9 bases and the J gene lost 3 bases, with 10 bases spanning the gap. CDR3 length: 12 residues. At least ten counts were recorded for this clonotype. The antigen is undetermined. The TCR library protocol attached unique molecular identifiers to the individual cDNA molecules. TCRdb processed the 5' RACE reads anew with MiXCR; each CDR3 protein has one entry. Among around 52,000 distinct CDR3 sequences listed, approximately 12% were seen once. This chain connects TRBV19 to TRBJ2-3; TRBD1 is a possible D gene (6 bases). The sequenced sample consisted of whole blood. The TCR comes from an adult who was a healthcare worker with PCR-confirmed SARS-CoV-2 infection or an uninfected control (not recorded which). The CDR3 region is CASTTGTDTQYF. CDR3 nucleotides: TGTGCCAGCACTACAGGGACAGATACGCAGTATTTT.